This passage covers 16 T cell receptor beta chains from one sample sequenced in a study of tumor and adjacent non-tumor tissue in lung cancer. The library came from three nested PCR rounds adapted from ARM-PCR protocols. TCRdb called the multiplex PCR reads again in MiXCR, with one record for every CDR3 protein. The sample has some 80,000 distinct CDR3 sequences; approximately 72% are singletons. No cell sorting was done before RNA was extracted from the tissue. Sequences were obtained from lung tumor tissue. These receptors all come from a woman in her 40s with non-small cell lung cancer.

CDR3 sequence: CASSPQVRQGKVPQHF. In nucleotides, the CDR3 is TGTGCCAGTAGTCCCCAAGTCCGACAGGGAAAGGTGCCCCAGCATTTT. The chain links TRBV19 to TRBJ1-5, with 7 bases matching TRBD1. After removal of 5 bases from V and 9 bases from J, the junction contained 16 bases not matched to a gene. Germline-derived CDR1 and CDR2 are LNHDA and SQIVND (reference sequence). CDR3 length: 16 amino acids.

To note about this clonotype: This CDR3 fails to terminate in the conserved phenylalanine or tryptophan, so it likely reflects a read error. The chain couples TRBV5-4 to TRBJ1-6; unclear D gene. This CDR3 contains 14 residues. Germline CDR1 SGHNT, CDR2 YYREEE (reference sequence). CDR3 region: CASSLQVGNSHLHY. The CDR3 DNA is TGTGCCAGCAGCCTTCAGGTGGGGAATTCACACCTCCACTAT.

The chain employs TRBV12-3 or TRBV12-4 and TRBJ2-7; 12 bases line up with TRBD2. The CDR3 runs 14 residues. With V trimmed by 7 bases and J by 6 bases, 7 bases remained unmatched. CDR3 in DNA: TGTGCCAGCAATGCTAGCGGGGGGGCCTGCGAGCAGTACTTC. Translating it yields CASNASGGACEQYF.

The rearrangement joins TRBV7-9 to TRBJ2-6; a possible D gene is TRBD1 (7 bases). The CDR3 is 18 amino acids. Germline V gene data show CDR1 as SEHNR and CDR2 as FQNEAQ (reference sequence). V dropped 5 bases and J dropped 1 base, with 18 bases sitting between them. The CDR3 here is CASSTLTGTGSGANVLTF. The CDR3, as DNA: TGTGCCAGCAGCACCCTGACAGGGACTGGATCTGGGGCCAACGTCCTGACTTTC.

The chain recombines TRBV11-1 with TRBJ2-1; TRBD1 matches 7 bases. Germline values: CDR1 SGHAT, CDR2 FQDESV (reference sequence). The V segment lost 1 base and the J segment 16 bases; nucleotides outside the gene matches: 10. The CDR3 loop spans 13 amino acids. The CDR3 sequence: CASSLDRGWDRFF. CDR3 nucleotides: TGTGCCAGCAGCTTAGACAGGGGATGGGATCGATTCTTC.

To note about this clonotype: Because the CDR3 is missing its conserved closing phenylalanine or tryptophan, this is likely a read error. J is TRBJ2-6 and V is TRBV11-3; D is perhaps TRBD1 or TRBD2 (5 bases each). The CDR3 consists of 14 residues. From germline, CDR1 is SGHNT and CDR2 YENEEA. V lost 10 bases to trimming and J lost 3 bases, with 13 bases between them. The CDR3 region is CANSSGGGANVLTY. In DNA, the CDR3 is TGTGCCAACAGTTCTGGGGGTGGGGCCAACGTCCTGACTTAC.

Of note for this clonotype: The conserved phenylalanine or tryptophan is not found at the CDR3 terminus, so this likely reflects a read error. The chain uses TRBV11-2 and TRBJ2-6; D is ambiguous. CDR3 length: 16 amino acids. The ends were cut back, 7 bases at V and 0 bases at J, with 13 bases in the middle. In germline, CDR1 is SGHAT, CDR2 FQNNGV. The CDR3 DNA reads TGTGCCAGCACCTGGTCAGACCCCTCTGGGGCCAACGTCCTGACTCTC. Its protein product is CASTWSDPSGANVLTL.

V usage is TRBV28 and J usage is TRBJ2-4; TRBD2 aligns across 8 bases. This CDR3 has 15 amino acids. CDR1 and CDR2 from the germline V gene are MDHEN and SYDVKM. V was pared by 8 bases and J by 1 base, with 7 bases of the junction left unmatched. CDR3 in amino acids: CASCLAGSAKNIQYF. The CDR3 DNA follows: TGTGCCAGCTGTCTAGCGGGCTCTGCCAAAAACATTCAGTACTTC.

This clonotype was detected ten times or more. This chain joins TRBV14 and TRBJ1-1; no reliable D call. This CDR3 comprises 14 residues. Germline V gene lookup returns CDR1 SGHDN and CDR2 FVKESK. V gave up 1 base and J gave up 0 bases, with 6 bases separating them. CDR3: CASSQAGMNTEAFF. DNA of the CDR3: TGTGCCAGCAGCCAAGCAGGAATGAACACTGAAGCTTTCTTT.

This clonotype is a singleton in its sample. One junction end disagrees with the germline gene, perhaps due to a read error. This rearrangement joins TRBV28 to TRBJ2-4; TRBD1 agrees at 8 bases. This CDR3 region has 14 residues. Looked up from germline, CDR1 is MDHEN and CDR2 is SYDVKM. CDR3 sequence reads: CASSPRGQGNFQCF. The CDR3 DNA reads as TGTGCCAGCAGCCCCAGGGGGCAGGGAAACTTTCAGTGCTTC.

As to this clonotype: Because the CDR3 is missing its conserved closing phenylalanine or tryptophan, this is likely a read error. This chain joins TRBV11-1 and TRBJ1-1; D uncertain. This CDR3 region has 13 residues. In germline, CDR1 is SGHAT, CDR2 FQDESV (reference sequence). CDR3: CTSSDLLNIEAFY. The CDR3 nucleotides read TGTACCAGCAGCGACTTACTGAACATTGAAGCTTTCTAT.

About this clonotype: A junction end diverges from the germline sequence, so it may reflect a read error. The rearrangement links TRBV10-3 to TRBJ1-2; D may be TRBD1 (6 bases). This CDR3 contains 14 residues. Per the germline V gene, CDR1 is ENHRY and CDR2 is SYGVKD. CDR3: CAIRDRGGGYGYTF. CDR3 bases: TGTGCCATCAGGGATAGGGGGGGTGGCTATGGCTACACTTTC.

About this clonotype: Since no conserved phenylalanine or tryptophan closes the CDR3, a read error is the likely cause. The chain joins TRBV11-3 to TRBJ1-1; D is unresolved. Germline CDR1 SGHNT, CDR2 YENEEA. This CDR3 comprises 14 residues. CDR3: CVSSHLSLTTEAFL. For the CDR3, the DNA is TGTGTCAGTAGCCACTTATCCCTGACCACTGAAGCTTTCCTT.

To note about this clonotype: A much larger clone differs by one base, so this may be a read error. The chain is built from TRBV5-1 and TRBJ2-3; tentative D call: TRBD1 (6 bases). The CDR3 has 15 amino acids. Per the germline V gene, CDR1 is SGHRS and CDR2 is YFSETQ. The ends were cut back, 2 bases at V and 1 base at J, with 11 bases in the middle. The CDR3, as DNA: TGCGCCAGCAGCTTACAGGGTGTTGGCACAGATACGCAGTATTTT. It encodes CASSLQGVGTDTQYF.

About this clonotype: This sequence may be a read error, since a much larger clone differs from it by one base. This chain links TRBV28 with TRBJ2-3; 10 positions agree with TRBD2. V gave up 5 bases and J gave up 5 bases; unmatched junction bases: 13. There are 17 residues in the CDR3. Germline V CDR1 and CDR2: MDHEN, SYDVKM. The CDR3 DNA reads TGTGCCAGCAGTGAAACTAGCGGGATGGCCGTAAGAGATACGCAGTATTTT. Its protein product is CASSETSGMAVRDTQYF.

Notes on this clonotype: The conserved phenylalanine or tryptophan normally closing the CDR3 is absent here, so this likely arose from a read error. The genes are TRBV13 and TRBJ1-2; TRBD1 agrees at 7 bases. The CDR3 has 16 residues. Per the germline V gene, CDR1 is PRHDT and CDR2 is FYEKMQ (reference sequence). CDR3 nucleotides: TGTGTCAGCAGCTTAGAGCCCGCAGGGGGACATTATGGCTACACCATC. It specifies CVSSLEPAGGHYGYTI.